This entry is about one T cell receptor (beta chain). Additional DNA sequences in this sample encode the identical CDR3. Germline lookup yields CDR1 SEHNR and CDR2 FQNEAQ (reference sequence). The CDR3 covers 14 residues. Trimming took 1 base from V and 0 from J, leaving 7 bases between them. Libraries were prepared by immunoSEQ multiplex PCR; TCRdb keeps only in-frame clonotypes and omits some of them. Among some 1,900,000 clones, approximately 94% were seen once, and the ten largest hold 1% to 1.5%. Naive CD8 isolation took CD45RO-negative cells positively selected for CCR7 and excluded terminally differentiated effector memory CD45RA+ cells. This sample stems from a study of shared clonotypes between healthy human individuals.

The sample comprised naive CD8+ T cells sorted from blood. The genes are TRBV7-9 and TRBJ2-7, with unresolved D. The source of this sequence is a man in his late teens or twenties in good health. The CDR3 sequence is CASSLGASSYEQYF. The DNA of the CDR3 is TGTGCCAGCAGCTTAGGTGCCTCCTCCTACGAGCAGTACTTC.